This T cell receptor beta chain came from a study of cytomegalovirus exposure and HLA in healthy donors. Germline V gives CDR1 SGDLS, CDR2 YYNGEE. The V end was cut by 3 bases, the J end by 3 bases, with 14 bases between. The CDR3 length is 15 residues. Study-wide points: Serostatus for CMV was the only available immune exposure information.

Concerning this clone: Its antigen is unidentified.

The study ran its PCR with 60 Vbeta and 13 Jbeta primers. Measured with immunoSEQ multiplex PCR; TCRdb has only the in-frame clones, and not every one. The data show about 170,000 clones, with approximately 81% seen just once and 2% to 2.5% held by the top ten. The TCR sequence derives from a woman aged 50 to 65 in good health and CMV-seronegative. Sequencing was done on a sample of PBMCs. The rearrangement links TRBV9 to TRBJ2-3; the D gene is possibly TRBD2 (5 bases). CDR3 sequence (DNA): TGTGCCAGCAGCGGAGGGCCCCCTGGGACAGATACGCAGTATTTT. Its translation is CASSGGPPGTDTQYF. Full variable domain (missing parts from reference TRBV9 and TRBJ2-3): DSGVTQTPKHLITATGQRVTLRCSPRSGDLSVYWYQQSLDQGLQFLIQYYNGEERAKGNILERFSAQQFPDLHSELNLSSLELGDSALYFCASSGGPPGTDTQYFGPGTRLTVL.